The 3 T cell receptor beta chains in this list originate from one sample, sequenced in a study of blood T cell repertoires in COVID-19. The method was immunoSEQ multiplex PCR; TCRdb's version includes in-frame clones alone and lacks a portion of them. The repertoire holds hundreds of thousands of clones, about 91% seen once, with just under 7% in the top ten. The sequenced sample was peripheral blood. Receptors originate from a woman aged 30 to 39 who had recovered from COVID-19.

V usage is TRBV4-2 and J usage is TRBJ1-2; D not certain. The CDR3 has 15 residues. V was pared by 4 bases and J by 5 bases, with 17 bases between. The V gene's germline CDR1 is LGHNA and CDR2 YNFKEQ. CDR3 residues: CASSPDRRGGYGYTF. The CDR3 nucleotides are TGTGCCAGCAGCCCGGACCGACGGGGAGGGTATGGCTACACCTTC.

This clone showed up many times. The chain combines TRBV6-4 with TRBJ2-3; D is perhaps TRBD1 (6 bases). V was clipped by 2 bases and J by 1 base, with 10 bases between them. The CDR3 has 15 amino acids. CDR1 is MRHNA and CDR2 is SNTAGT in the germline V gene. CDR3 amino acids: CASSDGEGGTDTQYF. The CDR3 region has the DNA TGTGCCAGCAGTGACGGTGAGGGGGGCACAGATACGCAGTATTTT.

The chain uses TRBV7-6 and TRBJ2-2; 13 nucleotides match TRBD2. The V and J ends lost 5 bases and 5 bases, in that order; junction bases with no gene match: 8. The CDR3 is 17 residues long. From germline, CDR1 is SGHVS and CDR2 FNYEAQ. The CDR3 protein is CASSRHKTSGGTGELFF. CDR3 coding DNA: TGTGCCAGCAGCCGCCATAAGACTAGCGGGGGGACCGGGGAGCTGTTTTTT.